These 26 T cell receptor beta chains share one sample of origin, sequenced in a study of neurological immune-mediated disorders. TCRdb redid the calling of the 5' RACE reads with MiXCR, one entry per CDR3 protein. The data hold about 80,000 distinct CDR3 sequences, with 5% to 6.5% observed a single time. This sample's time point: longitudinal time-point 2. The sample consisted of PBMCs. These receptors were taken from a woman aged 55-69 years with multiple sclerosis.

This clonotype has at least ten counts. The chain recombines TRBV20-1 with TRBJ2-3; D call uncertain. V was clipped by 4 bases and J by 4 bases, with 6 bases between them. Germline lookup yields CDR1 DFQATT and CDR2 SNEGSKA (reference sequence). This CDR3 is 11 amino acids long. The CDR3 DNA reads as TGCAGTGCTAAGTTGGCAGATACGCAGTATTTT. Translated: CSAKLADTQYF.

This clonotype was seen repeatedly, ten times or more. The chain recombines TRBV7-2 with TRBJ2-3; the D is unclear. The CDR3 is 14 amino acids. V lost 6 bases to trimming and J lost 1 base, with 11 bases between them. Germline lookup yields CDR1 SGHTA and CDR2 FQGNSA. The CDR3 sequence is CASSQDSRTDTQYF. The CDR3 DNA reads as TGTGCCAGCAGTCAGGATTCCCGCACAGATACGCAGTATTTT.

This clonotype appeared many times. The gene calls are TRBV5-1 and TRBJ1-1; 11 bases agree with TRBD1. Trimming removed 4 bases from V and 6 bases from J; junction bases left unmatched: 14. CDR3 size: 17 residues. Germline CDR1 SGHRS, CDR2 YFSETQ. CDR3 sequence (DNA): TGCGCCAGCAGCGTTGGGACAGGGGGTTCGGGAACGGCTGAAGCTTTCTTT. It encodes CASSVGTGGSGTAEAFF.

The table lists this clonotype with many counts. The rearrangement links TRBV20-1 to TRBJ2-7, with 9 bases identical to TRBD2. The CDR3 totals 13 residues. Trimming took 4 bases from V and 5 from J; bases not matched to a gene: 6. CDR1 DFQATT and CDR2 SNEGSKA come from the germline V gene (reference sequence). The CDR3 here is CSATGLAKDEQYF. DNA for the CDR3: TGCAGTGCTACGGGACTAGCAAAAGACGAGCAGTACTTC.

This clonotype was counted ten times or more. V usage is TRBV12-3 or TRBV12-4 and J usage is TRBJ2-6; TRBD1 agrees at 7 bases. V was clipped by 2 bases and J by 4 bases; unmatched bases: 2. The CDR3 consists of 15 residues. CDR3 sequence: CASSLRGPGANVLTF. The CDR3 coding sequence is TGTGCCAGCAGTTTAAGGGGGCCCGGGGCCAACGTCCTGACTTTC.

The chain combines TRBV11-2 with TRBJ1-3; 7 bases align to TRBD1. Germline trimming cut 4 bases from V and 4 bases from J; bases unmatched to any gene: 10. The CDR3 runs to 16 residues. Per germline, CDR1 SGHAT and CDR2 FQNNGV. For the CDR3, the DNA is TGTGCCAGCAGCTCCCCCAAGGGGGCGCGGGGAAACACCATATATTTT. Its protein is CASSSPKGARGNTIYF.

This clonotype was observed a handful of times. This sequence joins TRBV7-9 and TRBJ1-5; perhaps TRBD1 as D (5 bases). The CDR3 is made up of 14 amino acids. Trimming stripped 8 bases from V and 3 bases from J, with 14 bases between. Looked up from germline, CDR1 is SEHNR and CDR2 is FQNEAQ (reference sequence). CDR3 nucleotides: TGTGCCAGCGGGGGGTCAGGTGCCAATCAGCCCCAGCATTTT. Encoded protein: CASGGSGANQPQHF.

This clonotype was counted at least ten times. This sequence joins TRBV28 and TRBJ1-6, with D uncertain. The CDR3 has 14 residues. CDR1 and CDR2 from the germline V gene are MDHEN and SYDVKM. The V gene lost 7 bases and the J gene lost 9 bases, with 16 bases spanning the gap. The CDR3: CASISGPRLSPLHF. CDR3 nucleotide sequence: TGTGCCAGCATCTCAGGTCCTCGGCTTTCACCCCTCCACTTT. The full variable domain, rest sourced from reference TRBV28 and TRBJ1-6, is DVKVTQSSRYLVKRTGEKVFLECVQDMDHENMFWYRQDPGLGLRLIYFSYDVKMKEKGDIPEGYSVSREKKERFSLILESASTNQTSMYLCASISGPRLSPLHFGNGTRLTVT.

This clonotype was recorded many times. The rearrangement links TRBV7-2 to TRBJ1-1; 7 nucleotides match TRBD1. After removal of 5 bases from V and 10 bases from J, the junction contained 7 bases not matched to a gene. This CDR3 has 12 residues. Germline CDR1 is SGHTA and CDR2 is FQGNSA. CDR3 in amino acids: CASSRQGIGAFF. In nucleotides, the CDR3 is TGTGCCAGCAGCCGACAGGGAATTGGAGCTTTCTTT.

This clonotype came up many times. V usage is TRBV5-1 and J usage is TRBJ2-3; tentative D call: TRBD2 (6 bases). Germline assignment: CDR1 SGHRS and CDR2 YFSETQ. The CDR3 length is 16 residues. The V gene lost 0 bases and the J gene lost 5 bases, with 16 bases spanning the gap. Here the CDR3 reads CASSLGRGSPEDTQYF. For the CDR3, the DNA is TGCGCCAGCAGCTTGGGGCGGGGTTCACCGGAAGATACGCAGTATTTT.

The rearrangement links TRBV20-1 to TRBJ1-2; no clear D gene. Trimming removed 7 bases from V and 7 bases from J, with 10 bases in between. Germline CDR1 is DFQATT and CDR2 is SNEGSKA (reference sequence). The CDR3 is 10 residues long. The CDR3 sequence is CSVRRSGYTF. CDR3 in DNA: TGCAGTGTGAGGAGGAGTGGCTACACCTTC.

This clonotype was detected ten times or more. CDR3 residues: CASSYSGDTYEQYF. As DNA, the CDR3 is TGTGCCAGCAGCTACTCGGGCGATACCTACGAGCAGTACTTC. This chain uses TRBV7-6 with TRBJ2-7; D gene ambiguous. Trimming took 4 bases from V and 2 from J, leaving 12 bases between them. The V gene's germline CDR1 is SGHVS and CDR2 FNYEAQ. This CDR3 comprises 14 residues.

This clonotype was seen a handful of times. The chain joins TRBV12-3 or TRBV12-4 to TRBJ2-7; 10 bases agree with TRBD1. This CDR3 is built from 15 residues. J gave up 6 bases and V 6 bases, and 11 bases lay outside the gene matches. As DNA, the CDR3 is TGTGCCAGCAGGGGGGGGACAGGGGATTATTTCGAGCAGTACTTC. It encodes CASRGGTGDYFEQYF.

The CDR3 region is CASSGGLLEQYF. CDR3 coding DNA: TGTGCCAGCAGTGGTGGTCTTCTCGAGCAGTACTTC. The V call is TRBV6-4, the J call TRBJ2-7; D unresolved. CDR3 size: 12 residues. The germline V gene has CDR1 MRHNA and CDR2 SNTAGT. The germline V and J ends were trimmed by 4 bases and 6 bases, with 10 bases remaining between them.

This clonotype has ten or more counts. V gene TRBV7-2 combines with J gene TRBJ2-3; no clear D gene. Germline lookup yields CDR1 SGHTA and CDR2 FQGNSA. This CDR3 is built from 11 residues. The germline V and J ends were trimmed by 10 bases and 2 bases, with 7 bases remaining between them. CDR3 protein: CATASTDTQYF. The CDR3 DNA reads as TGTGCCACCGCATCCACAGATACGCAGTATTTT.

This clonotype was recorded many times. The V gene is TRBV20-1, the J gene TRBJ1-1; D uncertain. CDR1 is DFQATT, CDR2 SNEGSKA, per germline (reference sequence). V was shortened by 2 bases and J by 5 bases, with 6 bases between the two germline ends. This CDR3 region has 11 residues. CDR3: CSARSSTEAFF. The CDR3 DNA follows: TGCAGTGCTAGAAGTAGTACTGAAGCTTTCTTT.

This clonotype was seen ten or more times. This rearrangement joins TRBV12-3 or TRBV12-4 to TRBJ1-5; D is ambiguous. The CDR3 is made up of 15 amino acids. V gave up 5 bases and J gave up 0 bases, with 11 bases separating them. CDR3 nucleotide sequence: TGTGCCAGCAGTGTAAAGGGTTATAGCAATCAGCCCCAGCATTTT. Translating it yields CASSVKGYSNQPQHF.

This chain's CDR3 is CSARDRVEGYTF. In DNA, the CDR3 is TGCAGTGCTCGCGACAGGGTGGAGGGCTACACCTTC. The chain links TRBV20-1 to TRBJ1-2, with 7 bases that match TRBD1. The V segment lost 5 bases and the J segment 8 bases; nucleotides outside the gene matches: 8. This CDR3 is built from 12 residues. Germline CDR1 reads DFQATT; CDR2 reads SNEGSKA (reference sequence).

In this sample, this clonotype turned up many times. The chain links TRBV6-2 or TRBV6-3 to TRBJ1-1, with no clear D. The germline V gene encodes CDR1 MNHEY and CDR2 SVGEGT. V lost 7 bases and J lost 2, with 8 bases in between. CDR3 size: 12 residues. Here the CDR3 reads CASTEGNTEAFF. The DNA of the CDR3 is TGTGCCAGCACTGAGGGAAACACTGAAGCTTTCTTT.

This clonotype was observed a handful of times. CDR3: CASRPNWGPPTDTQYF. Here the CDR3 DNA reads TGTGCCAGCAGACCCAATTGGGGGCCTCCCACAGATACGCAGTATTTT. This rearrangement joins TRBV12-3 or TRBV12-4 to TRBJ2-3; D may be TRBD1 (6 bases). The V end was cut by 6 bases, the J end by 2 bases, with 18 bases between. This CDR3 comprises 16 residues.

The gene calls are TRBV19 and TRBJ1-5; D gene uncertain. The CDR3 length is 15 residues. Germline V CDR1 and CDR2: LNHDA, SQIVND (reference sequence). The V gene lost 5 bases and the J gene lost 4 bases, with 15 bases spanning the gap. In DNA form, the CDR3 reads TGTGCCAGTAGTCCCCAAGTGGTATCGAATCAGCCCCAGCATTTT. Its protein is CASSPQVVSNQPQHF.

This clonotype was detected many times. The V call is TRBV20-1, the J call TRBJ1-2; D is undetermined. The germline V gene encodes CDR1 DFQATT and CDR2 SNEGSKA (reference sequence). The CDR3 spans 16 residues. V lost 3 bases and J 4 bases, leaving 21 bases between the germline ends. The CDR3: CSASTAGERQSYGYTF. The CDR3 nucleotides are TGCAGTGCTAGTACGGCCGGGGAGAGACAAAGCTATGGCTACACCTTC.

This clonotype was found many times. Here the CDR3 reads CSPGQTDTYEQYF. CDR3 in DNA: TGCAGCCCCGGTCAGACCGATACCTACGAGCAGTACTTC. The chain is built from TRBV29-1 and TRBJ2-7, with unresolved D. Trimming stripped 8 bases from V and 2 bases from J, with 16 bases between. Germline V gene sequence: CDR1 SQVTM, CDR2 ANQGSEA. This CDR3 has 13 residues.

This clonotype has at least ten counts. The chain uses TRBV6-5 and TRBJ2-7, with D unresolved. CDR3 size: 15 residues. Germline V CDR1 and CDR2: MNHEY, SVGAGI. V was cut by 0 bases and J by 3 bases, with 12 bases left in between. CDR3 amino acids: CASSYSRQSNYEQYF. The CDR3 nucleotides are TGTGCCAGCAGTTACTCGAGGCAGTCCAACTACGAGCAGTACTTC.

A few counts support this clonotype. The CDR3 DNA follows: TGTGCCAGCAGCTTGACTAGCGGGGGCGACACCGGGGAGCTGTTTTTT. It specifies CASSLTSGGDTGELFF. The V and J genes are TRBV7-6 and TRBJ2-2; 12 nucleotides match TRBD2. V lost 3 bases and J lost 3; bases outside the gene matches: 2. This CDR3 spans 16 amino acids. Germline CDR1 reads SGHVS; CDR2 reads FNYEAQ.

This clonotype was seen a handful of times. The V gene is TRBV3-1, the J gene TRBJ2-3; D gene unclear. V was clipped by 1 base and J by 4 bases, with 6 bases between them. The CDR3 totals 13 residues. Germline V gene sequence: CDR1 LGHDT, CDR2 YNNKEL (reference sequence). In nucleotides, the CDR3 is TGTGCCAGCAGCCAAGCCCCCGCAGATACGCAGTATTTT. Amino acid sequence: CASSQAPADTQYF.